One TCR beta chain is described in this entry. In the authors' workflow: Nucleated cell counts were estimated from reference gene primer amplification. Only in-frame clones appear in the TCRdb table, and some are missing; sequencing was by immunoSEQ multiplex PCR. That table is the source of V, J and clone size, and D and trimming were worked out from the DNA. The sample has approximately 35,000 clones; roughly 80% are singletons. The sample originates from a study of blood T cell repertoires in COVID-19. As for the study in general: Specimens from acute and convalescent COVID-19 originated in the United States, Italy and Spain. PBMCs, B-cell-depleted T cells, or T cells provided the cDNA or gDNA that made up the material.

The V gene lost 5 bases and the J gene lost 6 bases, with 16 bases spanning the gap. Germline assignment: CDR1 SGHTA and CDR2 FQGNSA. The CDR3 sequence is 15 residues long. Sequencing was carried out using peripheral blood. The sequence came from a man of 80 years or more with acute or convalescent COVID-19. V and J are TRBV7-2 and TRBJ1-4; a possible D gene is TRBD1 (6 bases). The CDR3 here is CASSKQGGLDEKLFF. CDR3 nucleotide sequence: TGTGCCAGCAGCAAACAGGGTGGGTTGGATGAAAAACTGTTTTTT.